The T cell receptor (beta chain) described here comes from a study of CD8 T cells in Susac syndrome. General study findings and limits: The study acknowledged a relatively small number of individuals in its TCR sequencing and HLA analysis.

The CDR3 covers 13 residues. Germline V gene sequence: CDR1 MDHEN, CDR2 SYDVKM. The V end was cut by 10 bases, the J end by 4 bases, with 16 bases between. An input of roughly 0.5 to 1 ug of RNA was subjected to reverse transcription using random hexamers. Amplification of TCR beta CDR3 was carried out by immunoSEQ multiplex PCR, which covered 54 Vbeta and 13 Jbeta segments. TCRdb analysed the immunoSEQ multiplex PCR reads with MiXCR anew, one entry per CDR3 protein. Seen here are around 200,000 distinct CDR3 sequences, approximately 96% observed once, and the top ten hold about 0.093%. Sequencing of TCR beta, carried out with a high-throughput approach, was applied to CD8+ and CD4+ T cells from the blood. The patients who served as multiple sclerosis controls were treatment-naive and had stable or active relapsing-remitting disease that fulfilled the revised McDonald criteria. Regarding this clonotype: Its target is unknown.

The source material was CD4+ T cells from PBMCs. This clonotype originated in a human donor with multiple sclerosis. The chain recombines TRBV28 with TRBJ1-2; a possible D gene is TRBD1 (5 bases). DNA for the CDR3: TGTGCCATGGGGGGAAGTATCGGCTATGGCTACACCTTC. Protein sequence: CAMGGSIGYGYTF.